Listed below are T cell receptor beta chains from one sample, sequenced in a study of blood T cell repertoires in COVID-19. Libraries were prepared by immunoSEQ multiplex PCR; TCRdb keeps only in-frame clonotypes and omits some of them. The data show 150,000 to 200,000 clones, 70% to 90% seen once. Material for sequencing was PBMCs or T cells enriched from blood (not recorded which). These receptors came from a woman aged 40 to 50 in a cohort exposed to, infected with or recovered from COVID-19 (not recorded which). Each CDR3 is given with its conserved first and last residue. A D gene is named only where the DNA matches it firmly. Size tells how often a clone was seen (once, few, many) or the class of an expanded clone, and some rows leave it out.

TRBV14	NA	TRBD2	14	TRBJ2-7	CASSQDASGYEQYF	TGTGCCAGCAGCCAAGATGCTAGCGGCTACGAGCAGTACTTC
TRBV6-1	few	NA	13	TRBJ2-1	CASSESSRSEQFF	TGTGCCAGCAGTGAAAGTAGCCGGAGTGAGCAGTTCTTC
TRBV7-6	NA	NA	12	TRBJ2-3	CASSLARDTQYF	TGTGCCAGCAGCTTAGCGCGGGATACGCAGTATTTT
TRBV12-5	once	TRBD1	16	TRBJ2-5	CASGPAAGTAQETQYF	TGTGCTAGTGGCCCCGCGGCTGGGACAGCTCAAGAGACCCAGTACTTC
TRBV7-2	NA	NA	15	TRBJ1-5	CASSSVHRSNQPQHF	TGTGCCAGCAGCTCGGTGCACAGGTCCAATCAGCCCCAGCATTTT
TRBV2	NA	NA	13	TRBJ1-1	CASSPGQQVGAFF	TGTGCCAGCAGTCCCGGACAGCAAGTCGGAGCTTTCTTT
TRBV13	NA	TRBD1	17	TRBJ1-1	CASRIGQGFGPNTEAFF	TGTGCCAGCAGGATAGGACAGGGGTTTGGCCCGAACACTGAAGCTTTCTTT
TRBV4-2	NA	TRBD1	15	TRBJ1-4	CASSPSGTEDEKLFF	TGTGCCAGCAGCCCCTCCGGGACAGAAGACGAAAAACTGTTTTTT
TRBV4-1	NA	NA	15	TRBJ1-2	CASSPAETGIYGYTF	TGCGCCAGCAGCCCGGCGGAAACCGGGATCTATGGCTACACCTTC
TRBV6-5	NA	NA	16	TRBJ1-5	CASSLGPSLGNQPQHF	TGTGCCAGCAGTTTGGGGCCTTCCCTTGGCAATCAGCCCCAGCATTTT
TRBV6-6	NA	TRBD2	18	TRBJ2-7	CASSLRLAGASLPYEQYF	TGTGCCAGCAGTCTTCGACTAGCGGGGGCCTCGCTCCCCTACGAGCAGTACTTC
TRBV7-6	few	NA	16	TRBJ2-7	CASSLALGTGAYEQYF	TGTGCCAGCAGCTTAGCTCTAGGTACGGGTGCCTACGAGCAGTACTTC
TRBV21-1	once	NA	13	TRBJ1-1	CASSRGHPTEAFF	TGTGCCAGCAGCAGGGGCCACCCCACTGAAGCTTTCTTT
TRBV10-2	once	NA	10	TRBJ2-2	CASSRGELFF	TGCGCCAGCTCCCGGGGGGAGCTGTTTTTT
TRBV5-1	NA	NA	14	TRBJ2-5	CASSLTSFQETQYF	TGCGCCAGCTCCCTTACTAGTTTCCAAGAGACCCAGTACTTC
TRBV19	NA	TRBD1	22	TRBJ1-3	CASSTPWGLRGTGPHSGNTIYF	TGTGCCAGTAGTACCCCATGGGGACTACGGGGGACAGGACCCCACTCTGGAAACACCATATATTTT
TRBV7-2	once	NA	14	TRBJ2-7	CASSKQGLYYEQYF	TGTGCCAGCAGCAAGCAAGGACTTTACTACGAGCAGTACTTC
TRBV2	few	NA	16	TRBJ1-2	CASSEESGAGSNGYTF	TGTGCCAGCAGTGAAGAATCAGGGGCAGGGAGTAATGGCTACACCTTC
TRBV4-1	once	NA	16	TRBJ1-6	CASSQGEADSISPLHF	TGCGCCAGCAGCCAAGGTGAGGCAGATTCTATTTCACCCCTCCACTTT
TRBV6-5	NA	NA	13	TRBJ1-1	CACRQSLNTEAFF	TGTGCCTGCAGACAGAGCTTGAACACTGAAGCTTTCTTT
TRBV19	NA	TRBD1	15	TRBJ1-4	CASSPLRGQREKLFF	TGTGCCAGTAGTCCCCTCAGGGGGCAACGGGAAAAACTGTTTTTT
TRBV7-2	NA	TRBD1	17	TRBJ1-2	CASSLSPGTGGAYGYTF	TGTGCCAGCAGCTTATCCCCAGGGACAGGGGGCGCCTATGGCTACACCTTC
TRBV7-9	NA	TRBD1	16	TRBJ1-3	CASSRPGTGAGNTIYF	TGTGCCAGCAGCCGTCCCGGGACAGGGGCTGGAAACACCATATATTTT
TRBV7-9	few	TRBD1	13	TRBJ1-2	CASSLDRGYGYTF	TGTGCCAGCAGCTTAGACAGGGGCTATGGCTACACCTTC
TRBV24-1	NA	NA	11	TRBJ1-3	CATSRGDTIYF	TGTGCCACCAGTCGGGGTGACACCATATATTTT
TRBV5-1	NA	TRBD1	23	TRBJ1-6	CASSFWVRRVRDSGSSYNSPLHF	TGCGCCAGCAGCTTTTGGGTTCGTCGTGTGAGGGACAGCGGGAGCTCCTATAATTCACCCCTCCACTTT
TRBV10-3	NA	NA	14	TRBJ2-3	CAISEHSSTDTQYF	TGTGCCATCAGTGAGCACTCGAGCACAGATACGCAGTATTTT
TRBV9	few	NA	14	TRBJ1-2	CASSVDSFNYGYTF	TGTGCCAGCAGCGTGGACAGCTTTAACTATGGCTACACCTTC